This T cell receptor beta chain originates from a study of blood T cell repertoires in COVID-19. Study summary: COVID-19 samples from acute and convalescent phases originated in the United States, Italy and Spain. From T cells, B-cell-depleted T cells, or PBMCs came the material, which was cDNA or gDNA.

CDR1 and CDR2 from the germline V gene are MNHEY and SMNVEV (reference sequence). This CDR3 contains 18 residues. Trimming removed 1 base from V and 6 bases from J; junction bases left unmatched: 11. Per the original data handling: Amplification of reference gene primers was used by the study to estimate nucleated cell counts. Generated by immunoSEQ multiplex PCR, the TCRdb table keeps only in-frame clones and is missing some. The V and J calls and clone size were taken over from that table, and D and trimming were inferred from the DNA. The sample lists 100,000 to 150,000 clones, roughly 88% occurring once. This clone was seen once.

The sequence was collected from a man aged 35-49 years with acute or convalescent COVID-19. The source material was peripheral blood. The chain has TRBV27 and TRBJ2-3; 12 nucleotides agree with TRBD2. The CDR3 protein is CASSLWSASGRVGDTQYF. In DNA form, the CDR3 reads TGTGCCAGCAGTTTATGGTCGGCTAGCGGGAGGGTTGGGGATACGCAGTATTTT.